This paragraph reports one T cell receptor beta chain. The junction departs from the called germline gene at one end, perhaps through a read error. The CDR3 length is 8 residues. Per the germline V gene, CDR1 is SGHKS and CDR2 is YYEKEE (reference sequence). TCRdb re-analysed the RT-PCR reads in MiXCR, keeping a single row per CDR3 protein. Counted here are about 700,000 distinct CDR3 sequences, approximately 15% occurring once; the ten biggest clones make up 3% to 4.5%. This TCR was sampled from a female donor in good health, serving as a healthy control. The sequencing sample was made of memory CD4+ T cells from blood. V is TRBV5-5 and J is TRBJ2-7; D unresolved. The CDR3 DNA is TGTGCTAGCCCCCCTCCGGACTTC. Its protein is CASPPPDF.